This TCR beta chain appears in the sequencing data of a study of CD8 T cells in ankylosing spondylitis. Findings and caveats of the study: Matched ankylosing spondylitis synovial fluid reportedly contained a significantly enriched population of disease-linked clones. A TCR beta motif of 7 to 9 highly homologous variants seemed to mark ankylosing spondylitis blood.

Trimming removed 6 bases at V and 2 bases at J, with 13 bases between. CDR3 length: 15 residues. Germline lookup yields CDR1 SEHNR and CDR2 FQNEAQ (reference sequence). This clonotype was counted between two and nine times. Antigen specificity is unknown. TCRdb reprocessed the 5' RACE reads with MiXCR, giving one entry per CDR3 protein. The sample records 300,000 to 350,000 distinct CDR3 sequences, roughly 20% being singletons. What was sequenced was blood, either unsorted or a sorted T cell fraction (not recorded which). The sequence derives from a female donor with ankylosing spondylitis or in good health (not recorded which). This chain joins TRBV7-9 and TRBJ1-4, with D perhaps TRBD1 (6 bases). This CDR3 is CASRTTGRTNEKLFF. Written as DNA, the CDR3 is TGTGCCAGCAGAACAACAGGGAGGACTAATGAAAAACTGTTTTTT.